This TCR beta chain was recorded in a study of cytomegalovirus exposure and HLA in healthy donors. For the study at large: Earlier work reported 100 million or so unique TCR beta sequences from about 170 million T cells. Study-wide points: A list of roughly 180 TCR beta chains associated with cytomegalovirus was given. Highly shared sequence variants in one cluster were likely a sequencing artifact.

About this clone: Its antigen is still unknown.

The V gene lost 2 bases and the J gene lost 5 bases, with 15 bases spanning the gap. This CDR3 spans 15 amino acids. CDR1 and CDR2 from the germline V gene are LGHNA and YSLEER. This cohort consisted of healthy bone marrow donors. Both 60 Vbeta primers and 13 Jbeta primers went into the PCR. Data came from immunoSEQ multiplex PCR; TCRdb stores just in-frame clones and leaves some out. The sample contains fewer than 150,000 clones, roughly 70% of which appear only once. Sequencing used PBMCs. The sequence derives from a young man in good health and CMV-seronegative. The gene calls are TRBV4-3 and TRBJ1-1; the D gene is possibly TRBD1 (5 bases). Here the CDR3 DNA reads TGCGCCAGCAGCCAATATGGTTTGGGGGGTACTGAAGCTTTCTTT. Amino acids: CASSQYGLGGTEAFF.